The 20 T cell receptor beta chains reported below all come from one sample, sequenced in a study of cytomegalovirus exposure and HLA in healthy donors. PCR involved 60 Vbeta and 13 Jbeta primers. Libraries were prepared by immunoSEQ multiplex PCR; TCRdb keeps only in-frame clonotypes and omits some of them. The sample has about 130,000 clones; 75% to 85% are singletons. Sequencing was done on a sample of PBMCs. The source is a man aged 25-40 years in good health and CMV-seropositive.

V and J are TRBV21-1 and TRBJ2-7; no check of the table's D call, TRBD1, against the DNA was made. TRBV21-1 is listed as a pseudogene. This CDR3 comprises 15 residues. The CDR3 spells CASSNGQGTSYEQYF. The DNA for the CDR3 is TGTGCCAGCAGCAATGGACAGGGCACTTCCTACGAGCAGTACTTC.

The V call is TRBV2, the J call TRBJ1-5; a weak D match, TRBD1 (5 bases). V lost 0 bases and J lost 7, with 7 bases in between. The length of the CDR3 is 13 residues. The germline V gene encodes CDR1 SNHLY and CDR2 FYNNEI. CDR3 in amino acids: CASSEATVQPQHF. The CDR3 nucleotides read TGTGCCAGCAGTGAAGCGACAGTCCAGCCCCAGCATTTT.

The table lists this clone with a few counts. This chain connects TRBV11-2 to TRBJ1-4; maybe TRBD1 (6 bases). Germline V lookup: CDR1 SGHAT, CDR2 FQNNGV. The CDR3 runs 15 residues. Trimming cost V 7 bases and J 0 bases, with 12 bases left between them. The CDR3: CASTPGVTTNEKLFF. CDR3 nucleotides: TGTGCCAGCACCCCAGGGGTTACAACTAATGAAAAACTGTTTTTT.

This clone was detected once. The CDR3 bases are TGTGCCAGCAGCTCGCCCGGACTAGCGGGGGACACAGATACGCAGTATTTT. Its translation is CASSSPGLAGDTDTQYF. The chain combines TRBV28 with TRBJ2-3, with 13 bases identical to TRBD2. V lost 6 bases, J lost 2 bases, and 8 bases stayed unmatched. This CDR3 is built from 17 residues. CDR1 is MDHEN, CDR2 SYDVKM, per germline.

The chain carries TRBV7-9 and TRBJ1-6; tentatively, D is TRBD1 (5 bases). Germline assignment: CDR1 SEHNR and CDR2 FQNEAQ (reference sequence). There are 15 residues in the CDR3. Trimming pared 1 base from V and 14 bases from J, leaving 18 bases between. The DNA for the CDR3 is TGTGCCAGCAGCTTAGGGGACTCCCGGTCTGGTACCCTCCACTTT. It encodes CASSLGDSRSGTLHF.

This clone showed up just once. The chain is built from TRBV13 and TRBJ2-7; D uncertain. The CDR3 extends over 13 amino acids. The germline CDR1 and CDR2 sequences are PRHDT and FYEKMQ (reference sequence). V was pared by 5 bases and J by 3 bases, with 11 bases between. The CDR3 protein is CASSPPSGYEQYF. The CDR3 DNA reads TGTGCCAGCAGCCCCCCGTCGGGCTACGAGCAGTACTTC.

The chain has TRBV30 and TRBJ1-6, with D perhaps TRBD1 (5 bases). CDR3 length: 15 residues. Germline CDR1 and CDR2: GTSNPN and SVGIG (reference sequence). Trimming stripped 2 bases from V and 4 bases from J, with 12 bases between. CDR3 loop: CAWSQGVKYNSPLHF. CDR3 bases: TGTGCCTGGAGTCAAGGGGTAAAGTATAATTCACCCCTCCACTTT.

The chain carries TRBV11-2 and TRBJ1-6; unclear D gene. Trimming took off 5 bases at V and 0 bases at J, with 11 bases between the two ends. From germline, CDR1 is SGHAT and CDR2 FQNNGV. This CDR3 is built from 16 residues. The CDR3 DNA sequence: TGTGCCAGCAGCGATTCGATCAGCTCCTATAATTCACCCCTCCACTTT. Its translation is CASSDSISSYNSPLHF.

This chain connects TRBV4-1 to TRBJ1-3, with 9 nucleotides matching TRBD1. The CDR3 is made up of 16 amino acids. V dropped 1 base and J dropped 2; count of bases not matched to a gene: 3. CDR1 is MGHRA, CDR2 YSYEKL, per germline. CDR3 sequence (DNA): TGCGCCAGCAGCCAAGGCCGGACAGGGGCTGGAAACACCATATATTTT. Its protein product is CASSQGRTGAGNTIYF.

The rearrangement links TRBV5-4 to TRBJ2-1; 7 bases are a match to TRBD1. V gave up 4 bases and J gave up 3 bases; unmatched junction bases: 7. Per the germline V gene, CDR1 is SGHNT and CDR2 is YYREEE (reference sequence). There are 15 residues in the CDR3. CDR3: CASSRGQTSYNEQFF. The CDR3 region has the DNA TGTGCCAGCAGCAGGGGACAGACCAGCTACAATGAGCAGTTCTTC.

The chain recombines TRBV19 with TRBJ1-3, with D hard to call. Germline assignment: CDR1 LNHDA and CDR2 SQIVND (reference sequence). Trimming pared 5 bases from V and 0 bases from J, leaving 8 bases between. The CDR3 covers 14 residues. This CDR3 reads CASSAGFSGNTIYF. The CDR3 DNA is TGTGCCAGTAGTGCGGGTTTCTCTGGAAACACCATATATTTT. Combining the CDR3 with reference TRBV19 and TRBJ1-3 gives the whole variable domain DGGITQSPKYLFRKEGQNVTLSCEQNLNHDAMYWYRQDPGQGLRLIYYSQIVNDFQKGDIAEGYSVSREKKESFPLTVTSAQKNPTAFYLCASSAGFSGNTIYFGEGSWLTVV.

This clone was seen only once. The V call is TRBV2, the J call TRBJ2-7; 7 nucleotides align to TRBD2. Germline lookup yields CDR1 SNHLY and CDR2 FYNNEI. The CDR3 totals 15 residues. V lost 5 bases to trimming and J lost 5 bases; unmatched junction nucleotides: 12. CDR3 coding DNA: TGTGCCAGCAGTTCTAGCGGTTTGGGCGGGAACGAGCAGTACTTC. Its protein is CASSSSGLGGNEQYF.

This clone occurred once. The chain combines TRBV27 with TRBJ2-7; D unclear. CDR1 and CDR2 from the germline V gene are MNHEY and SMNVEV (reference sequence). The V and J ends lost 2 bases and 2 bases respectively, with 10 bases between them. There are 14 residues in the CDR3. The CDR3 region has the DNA TGTGCCAGCAGTTTAGTAGCCCCAGCCTACGAGCAGTACTTC. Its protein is CASSLVAPAYEQYF.

The CDR3 DNA reads as TGCGCCAGCAGCCAACCGGACAGGTTAACCGGGGAGCTGTTTTTT. It is translated as CASSQPDRLTGELFF. The chain has TRBV5-1 and TRBJ2-2; TRBD1 matches 7 bases. This CDR3 comprises 15 residues. Trimming cost V 4 bases and J 5 bases; bases outside gene matches: 8. Germline V CDR1 and CDR2: SGHRS, YFSETQ.

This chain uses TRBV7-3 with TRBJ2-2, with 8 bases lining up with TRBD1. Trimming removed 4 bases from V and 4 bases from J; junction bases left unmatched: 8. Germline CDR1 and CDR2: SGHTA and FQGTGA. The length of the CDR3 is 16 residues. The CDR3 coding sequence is TGTGCCAGCAGCTCCCAGGGGGCGTCGGGCACCGGGGAGCTGTTTTTT. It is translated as CASSSQGASGTGELFF.

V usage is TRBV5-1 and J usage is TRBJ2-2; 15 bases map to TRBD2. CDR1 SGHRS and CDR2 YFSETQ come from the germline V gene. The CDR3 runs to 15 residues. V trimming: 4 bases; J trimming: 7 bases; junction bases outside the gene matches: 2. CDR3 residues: CASSRTSGGGGELFF. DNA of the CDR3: TGCGCCAGCAGCCGGACTAGCGGGGGGGGCGGGGAGCTGTTTTTT. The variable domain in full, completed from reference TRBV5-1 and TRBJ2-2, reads KAGVTQTPRYLIKTRGQQVTLSCSPISGHRSVSWYQQTPGQGLQFLFEYFSETQRNKGNFPGRFSGRQFSNSRSEMNVSTLELGDSALYLCASSRTSGGGGELFFGEGSRLTVL.

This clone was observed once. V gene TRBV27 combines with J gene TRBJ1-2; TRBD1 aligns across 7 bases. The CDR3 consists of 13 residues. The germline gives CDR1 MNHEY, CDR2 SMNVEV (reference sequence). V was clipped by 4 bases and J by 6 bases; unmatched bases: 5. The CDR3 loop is CASSSTGAHGYTF. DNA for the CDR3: TGTGCCAGCAGTTCTACAGGGGCCCATGGCTACACCTTC.

CDR3 DNA sequence: TGCGCCAGCAGCTTCGGACAGACAGAGACCCAGTACTTC. It translates to CASSFGQTETQYF. The chain is built from TRBV5-1 and TRBJ2-5, with D possibly being TRBD1 (6 bases). The length of the CDR3 is 13 residues. The germline gives CDR1 SGHRS, CDR2 YFSETQ. V dropped 2 bases and J dropped 4 bases, with 9 bases sitting between them. Full variable domain (remainder filled in from reference TRBV5-1 and TRBJ2-5): KAGVTQTPRYLIKTRGQQVTLSCSPISGHRSVSWYQQTPGQGLQFLFEYFSETQRNKGNFPGRFSGRQFSNSRSEMNVSTLELGDSALYLCASSFGQTETQYFGPGTRLLVL.

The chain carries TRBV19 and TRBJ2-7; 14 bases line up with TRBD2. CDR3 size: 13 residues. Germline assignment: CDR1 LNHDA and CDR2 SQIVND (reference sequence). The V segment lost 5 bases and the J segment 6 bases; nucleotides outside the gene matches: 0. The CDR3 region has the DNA TGTGCCAGTAGTGGACTAGCGGGGGGCGAGCAGTACTTC. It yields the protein CASSGLAGGEQYF.

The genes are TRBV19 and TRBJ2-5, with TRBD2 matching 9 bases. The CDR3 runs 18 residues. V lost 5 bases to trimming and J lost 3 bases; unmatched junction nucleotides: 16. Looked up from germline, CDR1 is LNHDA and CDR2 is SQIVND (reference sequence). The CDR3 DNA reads TGTGCCAGTAGTGGAGGCGGGGGGGGCTTTGTTCTTGAAGAGACCCAGTACTTC. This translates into CASSGGGGGFVLEETQYF.